This T cell receptor (beta chain) is from a study of shared clonotypes between healthy human individuals (dated by TCRdb to the early 2020s). Regarding the complete study: A few men and a couple of women, aged 18 to 49 years, made up the cohort. Per donor, three plates each were used for CD4 naive and CD4 memory, two for CD8 naive, and one for CD8 memory. To estimate repertoire size and how much clonotypes are shared between individuals, the study performed deep sequencing of blood TCR repertoires from a handful of healthy adults. To increase sequencing depth and limit assay-specific biases, different laboratories used diverse techniques to prepare libraries and sequence TCR repertoires. Leukapheresis yielded between about 0.9 and 8.9 billion PBMCs per donor. On the study overall, not on this receptor specifically: Naive subsets generally had larger estimated clonotype richness than memory subsets. Across several donors, approximately 5% of naive CD4, 3.5% of naive CD8, under 2.5% of memory CD4, and under 0.45% of memory CD8 clonotypes were shared. Compared with non-shared clonotypes, the clonotypes found in all four sorted-subset donors had higher generation probabilities. Pairwise subsampling led to the expectation that sequencing depth would affect the degree of clonotype sharing among donors. The small number of donors limited the genetic and exposure-history diversity represented. Even with the large sequencing depth, rarefaction of the sorted-subset datasets indicated that sequencing was incomplete. Sampling was limited to blood, and TCR repertoires in tissue likely differ from TCR repertoires in blood.

In regard to this clone: Its antigen remains undetermined. The sample holds no much larger clone one base away, and base qualities are not on file.

Donors were healthy HIV-negative adults with no recently reported acute infections or vaccinations. Every donor was a Caucasian adult residing in Nashville, Tennessee, USA. CD4+ T cells were enriched through magnetic negative selection, after which naive cells were positively selected on CD45RA and the remaining negative fraction served as the memory subset. Blood was obtained by leukapheresis, after which PBMCs were separated by Ficoll-Histopaque density gradient centrifugation and cryopreserved in liquid nitrogen vapor phase. Analytical flow cytometry was used to check the purity and quantity of every magnetically sorted T cell population. Genomic DNA was isolated from every sorted fraction and measured by UV absorbance on a Nanodrop 2000c. TCR CDR3 regions were amplified from genomic DNA by multiplex PCR using the deep immunoSEQ assay. Extracted genomic DNA from each cell subset was spread evenly across all wells of several immunoSEQ 96-well plates, with each plate serving as a replicate. Each replicate PCR for sorted subsets received about 210 ng genomic DNA, equal to about 30,000 T cell genomes. Purified libraries were quantified with a Qubit 3.0 fluorometer, sized on a Bioanalyzer 2100, and re-quantified with the KAPA Library Quantification kit. Each immunoSEQ 96-well plate was sequenced on its own single-read 150-cycle Illumina NextSeq 550 flow cell. Per the authors' processing: The immunoSEQ output contained only junctional sequences without quality scores, so filtering could not match that applied to full-length reads. To assign V/J genes and CDR3, sequences were annotated against IMGT germline references using PyIR, a Python wrapper for IgBLAST v1.9. Any read was removed if the V/J assignment was weak (E-value above 1e-6), the CDR3 was missing, or the read contained stop codons, out-of-frame junctions, or ambiguous translated residues. A V3J clonotype was defined by an identical inferred V gene, J gene, and CDR3 amino acid sequence. The percentage overlap between two repertoires was calculated by dividing the number of shared unique clonotypes by the size of the smaller repertoire. Three approaches were used to assess repertoire richness: RTK rarefaction, the Chao1 estimator, and Recon v2.1 estimates of unobserved clonotypes. For all TCRbeta clonotypes obtained by the gDNA method from a few donors, generation probabilities were computed with OLGA. The table comes from immuneACCESS by way of TCRdb, which keeps in-frame sequences with V and J called. Part of the clones is missing from these tables; in studies checked, under half for an unresolved V gene and the rest for unknown reasons. D and trimming come from the DNA, and the V and J calls and clone size come from that table. Counted in this sample were 2 million to 2.5 million clones; 90% to 95% of them appeared once. The ten largest clones take up 0.1% to 0.15% of the sample.

The origin of this receptor is a man younger than 35 in good health. Sequencing was performed on naive CD4+ T cells sorted from blood. Per the publication, the cell subset or site label means: CD45RA+ positively selected.

The DNA sequence is as follows: TGTGCCAGCAGCTTGGCCAGTGGGAACACTGAAGCTTTCTTT. It codes for CASSLASGNTEAFF. The receptor chain draws on TRBV5-5 and TRBJ1-1, with the identity of the D gene unclear. The germline V gene (reference sequence) gives CDR1 as SGHKS and CDR2 as YYEKEE. Deletion took 0 bases off V and 1 base off J, with a span of 7 bases between the germline ends. The CDR3, from cysteine to phenylalanine, totals 14 residues. The only DNA kept is the CDR3, 42 bases in frame from the first base.